Below are 23 T cell receptor beta chains sequenced from a single sample in a study of cytomegalovirus exposure and HLA in healthy donors. Sequencing used immunoSEQ multiplex PCR; TCRdb keeps in-frame clones, though not all of them. In the table there are about 110,000 clones, around 95% of which are singletons. Sequencing was performed on PBMCs. The receptor set was obtained from a young woman in good health and CMV-seronegative.

The chain employs TRBV7-8 and TRBJ1-1; D possibly corresponds to TRBD1 (6 bases). V lost 2 bases and J lost 5, with 15 bases in between. From germline, CDR1 is SGHVS and CDR2 FQNEAQ. The CDR3 is 15 residues long. CDR3 sequence (DNA): TGTGCCAGCAGCTTACTATACAGGGTTTCTACTGAAGCTTTCTTT. It specifies CASSLLYRVSTEAFF.

In its sample, this clone was seen once. This sequence joins TRBV7-9 and TRBJ2-3; no reliable D call. This CDR3 has 14 amino acids. Germline V gives CDR1 SEHNR, CDR2 FQNEAQ (reference sequence). V lost 1 base and J lost 0, with 5 bases in between. The CDR3 reads CASSLVRSTDTQYF. CDR3 sequence (DNA): TGTGCCAGCAGCTTAGTCAGAAGCACAGATACGCAGTATTTT.

This chain links TRBV14 with TRBJ2-7; 9 nucleotides agree with TRBD2. The CDR3 is made up of 15 amino acids. Per germline, CDR1 SGHDN and CDR2 FVKESK. The trim removed 1 base at V and 3 bases at J, leaving 4 bases unmatched. CDR3 protein: CASSQALAGYYEQYF. The CDR3, as DNA: TGTGCCAGCAGCCAAGCCCTAGCGGGGTACTACGAGCAGTACTTC.

The chain links TRBV6-6 to TRBJ1-6; D not resolved. The V gene's germline CDR1 is MNHNY and CDR2 SVGAGI (reference sequence). V dropped 6 bases and J dropped 10 bases, with 22 bases sitting between them. CDR3 length: 16 amino acids. In nucleotides, the CDR3 is TGTGCCAGCAGCGACTTCCGACTGAACGGAAACTCACCCCTCCACTTT. Its translation is CASSDFRLNGNSPLHF.

This chain uses TRBV7-2 with TRBJ1-5; 7 bases agree with TRBD1. Germline CDR1 is SGHTA and CDR2 is FQGNSA. The CDR3 consists of 15 residues. Unmatched junction bases numbered 4, after V lost 3 bases and J lost 2 bases. CDR3 loop: CASSFTGVGNQPQHF. Written as DNA, the CDR3 is TGTGCCAGCAGCTTTACAGGGGTTGGCAATCAGCCCCAGCATTTT.

The chain carries TRBV5-1 and TRBJ1-6; TRBD1 agrees at 7 bases. This CDR3 is 15 amino acids long. CDR1 and CDR2 from the germline V gene are SGHRS and YFSETQ. Germline trimming cut 2 bases from V and 10 bases from J; bases unmatched to any gene: 9. The CDR3 DNA is TGCGCCAGCAGCTTTAGGTCCGGGACAGAATCACCCCTCCACTTT. Translation: CASSFRSGTESPLHF.

This chain connects TRBV5-1 to TRBJ2-1; 10 bases map to TRBD1. The V gene's germline CDR1 is SGHRS and CDR2 YFSETQ. CDR3 size: 15 residues. V lost 4 bases, J lost 7 bases, and 8 bases stayed unmatched. CDR3 coding DNA: TGCGCCAGCAGCCTATCCGGGACAGGGGCGAATGAGCAGTTCTTC. Its translation: CASSLSGTGANEQFF. Full variable domain (remainder filled in from reference TRBV5-1 and TRBJ2-1): KAGVTQTPRYLIKTRGQQVTLSCSPISGHRSVSWYQQTPGQGLQFLFEYFSETQRNKGNFPGRFSGRQFSNSRSEMNVSTLELGDSALYLCASSLSGTGANEQFFGPGTRLTVL.

This chain joins TRBV18 and TRBJ1-2; possibly TRBD1 for D (6 bases). In germline, CDR1 is KGHSH, CDR2 LQKENI. The V end lost 3 bases, the J end lost 6 bases, and 14 bases lay between the germline ends. CDR3 length: 14 amino acids. Here the CDR3 DNA reads TGTGCCAGCTCACCGATCGCGGACAGCAATGGCTACACCTTC. This translates into CASSPIADSNGYTF.

The chain joins TRBV28 to TRBJ1-2, with 7 bases lining up with TRBD1. Germline CDR1 reads MDHEN; CDR2 reads SYDVKM. Trimming at V came to 6 bases and at J to 2 bases, leaving 3 bases not matched to a gene. The CDR3 consists of 13 residues. DNA for the CDR3: TGTGCCAGCAGCTTGGACAGGAACTATGGCTACACCTTC. Translating it yields CASSLDRNYGYTF.

The V call is TRBV19, the J call TRBJ1-1; D ambiguous. Per the germline V gene, CDR1 is LNHDA and CDR2 is SQIVND (reference sequence). V was trimmed by 10 bases and J by 6 bases, leaving 18 bases between them. This CDR3 is built from 13 residues. CDR3 coding DNA: TGTGCCACCAGGAGGTCGGGCTCGGCTGAAGCTTTCTTT. This gives the protein CATRRSGSAEAFF. Using reference TRBV19 and TRBJ1-1 for the parts outside the CDR3, the full variable domain is DGGITQSPKYLFRKEGQNVTLSCEQNLNHDAMYWYRQDPGQGLRLIYYSQIVNDFQKGDIAEGYSVSREKKESFPLTVTSAQKNPTAFYLCATRRSGSAEAFFGQGTRLTVV.

The chain links TRBV7-8 to TRBJ2-2; 10 nucleotides align to TRBD2. J was trimmed by 6 bases and V by 3 bases; bases with no gene match: 4. The CDR3 is 15 amino acids. The V gene's germline CDR1 is SGHVS and CDR2 FQNEAQ. The DNA of the CDR3 is TGTGCCAGCAGCTTGAGCGGGGGGGTTTCCGGGGAGCTGTTTTTT. This gives the protein CASSLSGGVSGELFF. Complete variable domain (other parts from reference TRBV7-8 and TRBJ2-2): GAGVSQSPRYKVAKRGQDVALRCDPISGHVSLFWYQQALGQGPEFLTYFQNEAQLDKSGLPSDRFFAERPEGSVSTLKIQRTQQEDSAVYLCASSLSGGVSGELFFGEGSRLTVL.

This clone has a handful of counts. The chain carries TRBV27 and TRBJ2-7, with 8 bases matching TRBD1. The J segment lost 3 bases and the V segment lost 2 bases, leaving 6 bases of the junction unmatched. There are 15 residues in the CDR3. Germline CDR1 and CDR2: MNHEY and SMNVEV (reference sequence). In nucleotides, the CDR3 is TGTGCCAGCAGTTTAGGGCCAGGGGGCTACTACGAGCAGTACTTC. It specifies CASSLGPGGYYEQYF.

J is TRBJ1-1 and V is TRBV19, with 9 bases lining up with TRBD1. The CDR3 runs 18 residues. The germline V gene has CDR1 LNHDA and CDR2 SQIVND (reference sequence). The V and J ends lost 0 bases and 5 bases, in that order; junction bases with no gene match: 13. The CDR3 coding sequence is TGTGCCAGTAGTATAGATCCGATTGGTCGGACAGGGGTGACTGAAGCTTTCTTT. It codes for CASSIDPIGRTGVTEAFF.

The chain uses TRBV15 and TRBJ2-1; D may be TRBD2 (6 bases). The CDR3 consists of 16 residues. Trimming cost V 5 bases and J 0 bases, with 14 bases left between them. In germline, CDR1 is LNHNV, CDR2 YYDKDF (reference sequence). CDR3 sequence reads: CATSRRGASSYNEQFF. CDR3 sequence (DNA): TGTGCCACCAGCCGTCGCGGGGCTAGCTCCTACAATGAGCAGTTCTTC.

The rearrangement joins TRBV7-3 to TRBJ2-1; 12 positions match TRBD2. V shed 5 bases, J shed 5 bases, and the junction held 4 bases outside the gene matches. The CDR3 consists of 15 residues. The germline gives CDR1 SGHTA, CDR2 FQGTGA. The CDR3 spells CASSPRLAGDNEQFF. CDR3 DNA: TGTGCCAGCAGCCCAAGACTAGCGGGGGACAATGAGCAGTTCTTC.

The V call is TRBV7-8, the J call TRBJ2-2, with D uncertain. CDR1 and CDR2 from the germline V gene are SGHVS and FQNEAQ. Trimming removed 4 bases from V and 2 bases from J, with 11 bases in between. This CDR3 has 15 residues. CDR3: CASSSRQINTGELFF. CDR3 DNA sequence: TGTGCCAGCAGCTCCCGCCAGATAAACACCGGGGAGCTGTTTTTT. The entire variable domain, with the rest obtained from reference TRBV7-8 and TRBJ2-2, is as follows: GAGVSQSPRYKVAKRGQDVALRCDPISGHVSLFWYQQALGQGPEFLTYFQNEAQLDKSGLPSDRFFAERPEGSVSTLKIQRTQQEDSAVYLCASSSRQINTGELFFGEGSRLTVL.

The V gene is TRBV6-5, the J gene TRBJ1-1; D gene uncertain. With 2 bases removed from V and 14 bases from J, the gap between germline ends came to 12 bases. The germline V gene has CDR1 MNHEY and CDR2 SVGAGI. There are 11 residues in the CDR3. In DNA, the CDR3 is TGTGCCAGCAGTTACGCTCTAGTTCTCTTCTTT. Its protein is CASSYALVLFF.

The CDR3 sequence is CASSLALGHRPRGETQYF. Written as DNA, the CDR3 is TGTGCCAGCAGCTTGGCCTTGGGACACCGACCGAGGGGAGAGACCCAGTACTTC. V is TRBV5-8 and J is TRBJ2-5; a weak D match, TRBD1 (6 bases). Germline V gives CDR1 SGHTS, CDR2 YDEGEE. The CDR3 length is 18 residues. The V end was cut by 0 bases, the J end by 4 bases, with 22 bases between.

V gene TRBV6-6 combines with J gene TRBJ2-7; the D gene is possibly TRBD1 (5 bases). Trimming pared 5 bases from V and 0 bases from J, leaving 14 bases between. Germline loops: CDR1 MNHNY, CDR2 SVGAGI (reference sequence). The CDR3 consists of 15 residues. In DNA form, the CDR3 reads TGTGCCAGCAGTCCGCGGACACCTTCCTCCTACGAGCAGTACTTC. Translating gives CASSPRTPSSYEQYF.

V is TRBV15 and J is TRBJ1-1, with 7 positions matching TRBD1. The CDR3 extends over 15 amino acids. Trimming cost V 0 bases and J 1 base; bases outside gene matches: 2. The V gene's germline CDR1 is LNHNV and CDR2 YYDKDF (reference sequence). The CDR3 DNA is TGTGCCACCAGCAGAGAGTGGACAGGGAACACTGAAGCTTTCTTT. It encodes CATSREWTGNTEAFF. The full variable domain, completed using reference TRBV15 and TRBJ1-1, is DAMVIQNPRYQVTQFGKPVTLSCSQTLNHNVMYWYQQKSSQAPKLLFHYYDKDFNNEADTPDNFQSRRPNTSFCFLDIRSPGLGDTAMYLCATSREWTGNTEAFFGQGTRLTVV.

The chain carries TRBV18 and TRBJ2-1; 7 bases are shared with TRBD1. V was clipped by 3 bases and J by 6 bases; unmatched bases: 8. The germline V gene has CDR1 KGHSH and CDR2 LQKENI. The CDR3 has 15 residues. CDR3 region: CASSPPTGKPNEQFF. The CDR3 DNA follows: TGTGCCAGCTCACCCCCGACAGGGAAACCCAATGAGCAGTTCTTC.

The gene calls are TRBV4-2 and TRBJ1-1; a weak D match, TRBD1 (6 bases). This CDR3 contains 18 residues. V lost 0 bases and J lost 1, with 18 bases in between. In germline, CDR1 is LGHNA, CDR2 YNFKEQ. CDR3 region: CASSQDPRGSASNTEAFF. In DNA, the CDR3 is TGTGCCAGCAGCCAAGATCCAAGGGGGTCGGCCTCGAACACTGAAGCTTTCTTT.

The chain couples TRBV29-1 to TRBJ2-5; 12 nucleotides match TRBD1. V dropped 6 bases and J dropped 6; count of bases not matched to a gene: 8. Germline CDR1 is SQVTM and CDR2 is ANQGSEA. The CDR3 is 14 amino acids. The chain's CDR3 is CSVPWGQGAQTQYF. As DNA, the CDR3 is TGCAGCGTCCCTTGGGGACAGGGGGCACAGACCCAGTACTTC.